The 20 T cell receptor beta chains below were found in one sample sequenced in a study of T cell responses to AZD1222 COVID-19 vaccine. TCRdb's table, derived via immunoSEQ multiplex PCR, lists solely in-frame clones and lacks some. This table has more than 80,000 clones, 80% to 90% appearing once. The sample consisted of peripheral blood, taken on day 0 of AZD1222 vaccination. These receptors were taken from an adult in good health.

This sequence joins TRBV12-3 or TRBV12-4 and TRBJ1-1; weak D call: TRBD1 (5 bases). This CDR3 region has 12 residues. Trimming left V 3 bases short and J 11 bases short, with 13 bases between. CDR3 DNA sequence: TGTGCCAGCAGTTTTTATAAGGGGAGGGCTTTCTTT. Its protein is CASSFYKGRAFF.

This clone was observed once. The V gene is TRBV15, the J gene TRBJ1-4; D is possibly TRBD1 (5 bases). V was trimmed by 0 bases and J by 4 bases, leaving 15 bases between them. The CDR3 sequence is 17 residues long. The germline V gene encodes CDR1 LNHNV and CDR2 YYDKDF (reference sequence). The CDR3 reads CATSRDPRGAGNEKLFF. CDR3 DNA: TGTGCCACCAGCAGAGATCCTAGAGGGGCCGGTAATGAAAAACTGTTTTTT.

Here the CDR3 DNA reads TGTGCCAGCAGTTTATACTCAGCCCCCTATGGCTACACCTTC. It encodes CASSLYSAPYGYTF. V and J are TRBV28 and TRBJ1-2; D is undetermined. The CDR3 has 14 residues. Germline lookup yields CDR1 MDHEN and CDR2 SYDVKM. V lost 1 base and J lost 4, with 10 bases in between.

The gene calls are TRBV20-1 and TRBJ2-7; maybe TRBD2 (6 bases). The CDR3 is 13 residues long. Trimming removed 5 bases at V and 1 base at J, with 12 bases between. CDR1 and CDR2 (germline): DFQATT, SNEGSKA (reference sequence). The chain's CDR3 is CSAGEGTSYEQYF. The CDR3 region has the DNA TGCAGTGCTGGTGAGGGGACTTCCTACGAGCAGTACTTC.

The chain employs TRBV14 and TRBJ2-1, with D tentatively TRBD2 (6 bases). This CDR3 region has 15 residues. Germline V gene lookup returns CDR1 SGHDN and CDR2 FVKESK. Deletions cut 1 base from V and 6 bases from J, with 13 bases between. Written as DNA, the CDR3 is TGTGCCAGCAGCCAAGGACTAGGTCTTCTCAATGAGCAGTTCTTC. Its protein product is CASSQGLGLLNEQFF.

The CDR3 loop reads CASTGRVYEQYF. The DNA of the CDR3 is TGTGCCAGCACAGGCAGGGTGTACGAGCAGTACTTC. The J gene is TRBJ2-7, the V gene TRBV28, with D maybe TRBD1 (5 bases). The CDR3 has 12 residues. CDR1 is MDHEN, CDR2 SYDVKM, per germline. V shed 7 bases and J shed 4 bases, with 11 bases lying between them. Variable domain in full (rest from reference TRBV28 and TRBJ2-7): DVKVTQSSRYLVKRTGEKVFLECVQDMDHENMFWYRQDPGLGLRLIYFSYDVKMKEKGDIPEGYSVSREKKERFSLILESASTNQTSMYLCASTGRVYEQYFGPGTRLTVT.

The chain joins TRBV27 to TRBJ2-5, with 14 bases lining up with TRBD2. This CDR3 region has 16 residues. The V gene end was trimmed by 5 bases and the J gene end by 5 bases; junction bases not matched to a gene: 7. In germline, CDR1 is MNHEY, CDR2 SMNVEV (reference sequence). The CDR3 nucleotides read TGTGCCAGCAGTGGGGGACTAGCGGGAGTCGGCGAGACCCAGTACTTC. It specifies CASSGGLAGVGETQYF.

The V gene is TRBV18, the J gene TRBJ1-4, with D unresolved. Trimming shortened V by 5 bases and J by 3 bases, and 7 bases separated the two germline ends. The CDR3 consists of 13 residues. Germline CDR1 and CDR2: KGHSH and LQKENI. The CDR3 sequence: CASSREANEKLFF. CDR3 bases: TGTGCCAGCTCAAGGGAGGCTAATGAAAAACTGTTTTTT.

The CDR3 bases are TGCGCCAGCAGCTGGGAAGGCGGGAGTGAGCAGTTCTTC. Protein: CASSWEGGSEQFF. This chain links TRBV5-1 with TRBJ2-1, with 7 bases lining up with TRBD2. Germline V gene sequence: CDR1 SGHRS, CDR2 YFSETQ. The CDR3 loop spans 13 amino acids. With 3 bases clipped from V and 9 bases from J, the junction kept 6 bases outside the gene matches.

The CDR3 nucleotides read TGTGCCAGCAGCCTCCAGGGCGAACAGGTAGAGCAGTTCTTC. It is translated as CASSLQGEQVEQFF. This chain links TRBV5-4 with TRBJ2-1; D perhaps matches TRBD1 (5 bases). Germline V gives CDR1 SGHNT, CDR2 YYREEE (reference sequence). V was trimmed by 4 bases and J by 10 bases, leaving 18 bases between them. The CDR3 loop spans 14 amino acids.

CDR3 in DNA: TGTGCCAGCAGCTACAGACAGGGGGGTTACGATACGCAGTATTTT. Protein sequence: CASSYRQGGYDTQYF. The rearrangement links TRBV11-2 to TRBJ2-3; 9 bases match TRBD1. This CDR3 spans 15 amino acids. Germline-derived CDR1 and CDR2 are SGHAT and FQNNGV. The trim removed 4 bases at V and 6 bases at J, leaving 8 bases unmatched.

The gene calls are TRBV19 and TRBJ1-6; D is undetermined. CDR1 and CDR2 (germline): LNHDA, SQIVND (reference sequence). V was trimmed by 6 bases and J by 7 bases, leaving 19 bases between them. This CDR3 is 16 amino acids long. The CDR3 sequence: CASSSAVDGWNSPLHF. Here the CDR3 DNA reads TGTGCCAGTAGCTCGGCCGTCGACGGCTGGAATTCACCCCTCCACTTT.

The chain uses TRBV6-5 and TRBJ1-4, with D possibly being TRBD1 (6 bases). V dropped 9 bases and J dropped 7 bases, with 21 bases sitting between them. Germline CDR1 and CDR2: MNHEY and SVGAGI. The CDR3 has 15 amino acids. The CDR3 is CARRDTTLRGEKLFF. The CDR3 DNA is TGTGCCAGGCGGGACACGACGCTCCGGGGTGAAAAACTGTTTTTT.

The rearrangement uses TRBV19 and TRBJ2-7; TRBD1 agrees at 8 bases. Unmatched junction bases numbered 11, after V lost 3 bases and J lost 7 bases. CDR1 is LNHDA, CDR2 SQIVND, per germline (reference sequence). This CDR3 contains 15 residues. The CDR3 region is CASSINLDRVGEQYF. Here the CDR3 DNA reads TGTGCCAGTAGTATTAATTTGGACAGGGTTGGGGAGCAGTACTTC.

The gene calls are TRBV28 and TRBJ1-6; D is possibly TRBD1 (6 bases). This CDR3 has 13 residues. Germline CDR1 MDHEN, CDR2 SYDVKM. The V end was cut by 5 bases, the J end by 10 bases, with 12 bases between. The CDR3 sequence: CASSKQGYSPLHF. The CDR3 DNA sequence: TGTGCCAGCAGTAAACAGGGATACTCACCCCTCCACTTT.

J is TRBJ1-4 and V is TRBV30; tentative D call: TRBD1 (5 bases). Trimming shortened V by 5 bases and J by 10 bases, and 17 bases separated the two germline ends. This CDR3 is 13 amino acids long. The germline V gene has CDR1 GTSNPN and CDR2 SVGIG (reference sequence). The CDR3 nucleotides read TGTGCCTGGGAGGACACGCTCTTCGGAAAACTGTTTTTT. This codes for CAWEDTLFGKLFF.

This clone was recorded once. This chain links TRBV14 with TRBJ2-1; D is ambiguous. The CDR3 is 9 amino acids. CDR1 SGHDN and CDR2 FVKESK come from the germline V gene. The V end was cut by 2 bases, the J end by 11 bases, with 1 base between. The CDR3 is CASSQKQFF. CDR3 sequence (DNA): TGTGCCAGCAGCCAAAAGCAGTTCTTC.

The chain has TRBV24-1 and TRBJ2-7, with D possibly being TRBD1 or TRBD2 (5 bases each). CDR3 size: 16 residues. V lost 2 bases to trimming and J lost 2 bases, with 15 bases between them. CDR1 is KGHDR, CDR2 SFDVKD, per germline. CDR3 in amino acids: CATSDSSGARTYEQYF. The CDR3 bases are TGTGCCACCAGTGATTCCTCCGGGGCGCGTACCTACGAGCAGTACTTC.

The chain couples TRBV28 to TRBJ1-1; weak D call: TRBD1 (5 bases). The ends were cut back, 7 bases at V and 11 bases at J, with 23 bases in the middle. The CDR3 sequence is 14 residues long. Germline V gene lookup returns CDR1 MDHEN and CDR2 SYDVKM. DNA for the CDR3: TGTGCCAGCACCCGTTTGGGCAGGGTCGGTGGGGCTTTCTTT. Translation: CASTRLGRVGGAFF.

The J gene is TRBJ2-3, the V gene TRBV5-1, with a tentative D call TRBD2 (6 bases). The V and J ends lost 6 bases and 8 bases respectively, with 10 bases between them. The CDR3 covers 11 residues. Per germline, CDR1 SGHRS and CDR2 YFSETQ. In DNA form, the CDR3 reads TGCGCCAGCAATGGGGGAGGTACGCAGTATTTT. Residues: CASNGGGTQYF. Supplemented by reference TRBV5-1 and TRBJ2-3, the full variable domain reads KAGVTQTPRYLIKTRGQQVTLSCSPISGHRSVSWYQQTPGQGLQFLFEYFSETQRNKGNFPGRFSGRQFSNSRSEMNVSTLELGDSALYLCASNGGGTQYFGPGTRLTVL.